Here is one T cell receptor (beta chain) with its context. The data were obtained in a study of blood T cell repertoires in COVID-19. Looking at the study overall: There were acute and convalescent COVID-19 samples, and they came from the United States, Italy and Spain. T cells, B-cell-depleted T cells, or PBMCs supplied cDNA or gDNA.

Germline-derived CDR1 and CDR2 are SGHKS and YYEKEE (reference sequence). The V end lost 1 base, the J end lost 4 bases, and 14 bases lay between the germline ends. The CDR3 contains 16 residues. How the authors handled the data: Reference gene primer amplification yielded estimated nucleated cell counts. Generated by immunoSEQ multiplex PCR, the TCRdb table keeps only in-frame clones and is missing some. V and J calls and clone size are copied from that table; D and trimming were computed from the DNA. The sample yields around 95,000 clones, about 85% seen once. This TCR was sampled from a human donor in a cohort sampled during active COVID-19. The chain couples TRBV5-5 to TRBJ2-2; a possible D gene is TRBD2 (5 bases). Sequencing was done on a sample of peripheral blood. Here the CDR3 DNA reads TGTGCCAGCAGCTTGAGCTCGGGATTCATCACCGGGGAGCTGTTTTTT. It specifies CASSLSSGFITGELFF. The full variable domain, completed using reference TRBV5-5 and TRBJ2-2, is DAGVTQSPTHLIKTRGQQVTLRCSPISGHKSVSWYQQVLGQGPQFIFQYYEKEERGRGNFPDRFSARQFPNYSSELNVNALLLGDSALYLCASSLSSGFITGELFFGEGSRLTVL.